This TCR beta chain was recorded in a study of CD4+ T cells in melanoma. General study results and limits: CD8+ T cell, macrophage and B cell function reportedly correlated with neoantigen-specific CD4+ T cells.

TCRdb's copy holds only in-frame clones and misses some; the assay was immunoSEQ multiplex PCR. This sample has fewer than 15,000 clones, with roughly 60% found just once. Of note for this clone: Its antigen remains unknown. At the DNA level, this CDR3 is encoded by other sequences in the same sample as well.

Per germline, CDR1 SNHLY and CDR2 FYNNEI. The CDR3 spans 13 residues. Trimming removed 6 bases from V and 2 bases from J; junction bases left unmatched: 3. This receptor was taken from a human donor with melanoma. The chain carries TRBV2 and TRBJ1-2, with TRBD1 matching over 7 bases. The sequencing sample was made of cells from a culture (not recorded whether cultured in vitro). The CDR3 loop reads CASSVQGNYGYTF. CDR3 coding DNA: TGTGCCAGCAGCGTACAGGGGAACTATGGCTACACCTTC.